This TCR beta chain was obtained from a study of T cell responses to AZD1222 COVID-19 vaccine. Whole-study results and caveats: Across the whole spike, CD4 TCRs peaked at regions 160-218 and 743-854. Baseline testing showed seropositivity in only a handful of AZD1222 recipients. Within unmutated variant regions lay the reported targets of nearly half of spike-specific TCRs.

A note on this clone: The antigen remains unidentified.

TCRdb's table, derived via immunoSEQ multiplex PCR, lists solely in-frame clones and lacks some. The table lists about 97,000 clones, about 90% of them singletons. The CDR3 has 15 residues. J gave up 5 bases and V 0 bases, and 6 bases lay outside the gene matches. CDR1 SGHKS and CDR2 YYEKEE come from the germline V gene (reference sequence). Doses given second, at about 4 or about 12 weeks, were pooled. The clonotype was recovered from an adult who received the AZD1222 COVID-19 vaccine. Specimen: peripheral blood, collected 28 days after the second AZD1222 dose. The chain recombines TRBV5-5 with TRBJ2-7, with 9 bases that match TRBD1. Written as DNA, the CDR3 is TGTGCCAGCAGCTTGGTAGGGACAGGGTTACACGAGCAGTACTTC. It encodes CASSLVGTGLHEQYF.